The clone carrying this T cell receptor (beta chain) was counted many times. The antigen is not known. The data belong to a study of T cells in Graves' hyperthyroidism and ophthalmopathy. Findings and limits, study-wide: Blood also contained most expanded thyroid clonotypes above 0.001. A model built on 13 V-J features separated ophthalmopathy from stable hyperthyroidism.

For Graves' hyperthyroidism to be stable, ophthalmopathy could not progress within 18 months. The hyperthyroidism was newly diagnosed and had lasted under 2 months; the patients were aged 18 to 65. Losses at the gene ends were 3 bases for V and 6 bases for J; bases not matched to a gene: 5. CDR3 length equals 14 residues. Amplification yielded TCR beta CDR3 regions, with RNA transcripts as the source. TCR CDR3 underwent first-round RT-PCR with the HTBI primer set. TCRdb processed the multiplex PCR reads anew with MiXCR; each CDR3 protein has one entry. The sample has 300,000 to 350,000 distinct CDR3 sequences, approximately 18% seen once.

The V and J genes are TRBV12-3 or TRBV12-4 and TRBJ2-3; TRBD1 matches at 8 bases. The receptor was isolated from a woman aged 50 to 65 with Graves' hyperthyroidism. Material: blood. CDR3 coding DNA: TGTGCCAGCAGTTTCATCCAGGGGGCGGATACGCAGTATTTT. Its translation is CASSFIQGADTQYF.